This T cell receptor (beta chain) was captured in a study of siplizumab effects on memory and regulatory T cells. Overall study results and limits: Alloreactive sequences tracing back to unstimulated CD4+ memory cells fell significantly with siplizumab.

Per germline, CDR1 MNHNS and CDR2 SASEGT. The CDR3 has 13 amino acids. Trimming removed 7 bases at V and 0 bases at J, with 8 bases between. Libraries were prepared by immunoSEQ multiplex PCR; TCRdb keeps only in-frame clonotypes and omits some of them. The sample consists of 110,000 or so clones, just over 90% of them appearing once. In this sample, this clone turned up once. Its antigen remains unidentified. This TCR was recovered from a human donor in good health. The V gene is TRBV6-1, the J gene TRBJ2-3; perhaps TRBD1 as D (6 bases). The sequencing input was Tregs sorted from blood. CDR3: CASKGHSTDTQYF. CDR3 coding DNA: TGTGCCAGCAAGGGACACAGCACAGATACGCAGTATTTT.